This T cell receptor (beta chain) was found in a study of cytomegalovirus exposure and HLA in healthy donors. The CDR3 consists of 14 residues. Although they were nominally healthy when sampled, donors likely had unrecorded immune exposures. Amplification used 60 Vbeta primers and 13 Jbeta primers. Sequencing used immunoSEQ multiplex PCR; TCRdb keeps in-frame clones, though not all of them. The table records about 140,000 clones, roughly 77% of them present only once. This clone was detected only once. The sequence was obtained from a woman aged 30 to 39 in good health and CMV-seronegative. The sequencing sample was made of PBMCs. The chain carries TRBV21-1 and TRBJ2-2; TRBD2 is taken as the D call from the table, unchecked against the DNA. TRBV21-1 is an annotated pseudogene. Here the CDR3 DNA reads TGTGCCAGCAGCAAAAACTCGGGGACCGGGGAGCTGTTTTTT. Protein product: CASSKNSGTGELFF.